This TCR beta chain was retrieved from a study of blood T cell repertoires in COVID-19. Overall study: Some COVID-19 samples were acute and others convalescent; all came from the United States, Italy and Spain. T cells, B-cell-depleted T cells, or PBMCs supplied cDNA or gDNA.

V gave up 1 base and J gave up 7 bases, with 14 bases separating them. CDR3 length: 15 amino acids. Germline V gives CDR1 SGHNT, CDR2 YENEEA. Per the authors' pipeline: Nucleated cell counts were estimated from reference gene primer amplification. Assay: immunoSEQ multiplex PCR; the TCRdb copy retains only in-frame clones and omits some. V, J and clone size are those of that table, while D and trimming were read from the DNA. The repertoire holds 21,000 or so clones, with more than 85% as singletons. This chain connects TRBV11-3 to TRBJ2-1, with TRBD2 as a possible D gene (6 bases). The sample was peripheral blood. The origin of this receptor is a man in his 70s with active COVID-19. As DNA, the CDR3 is TGTGCCAGCAGCTTAGGAGGGGAGGCTTGGAATGAGCAGTTCTTC. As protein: CASSLGGEAWNEQFF.